A selection of T cell receptor beta chains follows, all from one sample in a study of shared clonotypes between healthy human individuals. Profiling relied on immunoSEQ multiplex PCR, and the TCRdb table lists in-frame clones only, not all of them. The sample shows 2 million to 2.5 million clones, 85% to 95% of them seen only once. The sample taken for sequencing was naive CD4+ T cells from PBMCs. The receptors come from a young man in good health. Some clones in this sample may be carry-over from other donors' samples. The CDR3 runs from the conserved cysteine through the conserved F or W. Each record gives: CDR3 length, J gene, V gene, CDR3 protein.

>14|TRBJ2-7|TRBV7-3
CASSSGQGGYEQYF
>14|TRBJ2-1|TRBV7-3
CASSTASPYNEQFF
>14|TRBJ2-7|TRBV7-2
CASTPRGSSYEQYF
>11|TRBJ2-1|TRBV2
CASRPWDEQFF
>11|TRBJ2-5|TRBV18
CASSPGETQYF
>16|TRBJ2-2|TRBV5-1
CASSLSPGGNTGELFF
>15|TRBJ2-7|TRBV4-1
CASSPTHRGAYEQYF
>15|TRBJ2-1|TRBV18
CASSLGTGADDEQFF
>15|TRBJ1-1|TRBV18
CASSLLGQGNTEAFF
>12|TRBJ2-5|TRBV29-1
CSVRQGDETQYF
>14|TRBJ2-7|TRBV6-6
CASSRIAGPYEQYF
>14|TRBJ1-5|TRBV18
CASSGTEGNQPQHF
>12|TRBJ1-2|TRBV28
CAVQGRNYGYTF
>14|TRBJ2-5|TRBV7-2
CASSLAGGEETQYF
>14|TRBJ2-2|TRBV5-4
CASSLNRDPGELFF
>15|TRBJ2-7|TRBV27
CASSDPGAGTPEQYF
>15|TRBJ2-1|TRBV5-1
CASSLAQGLYNEQFF
>17|TRBJ2-3|TRBV7-2
CASSLLGSPISTDTQYF
>13|TRBJ2-7|TRBV5-4
CASSSGGAYEQYF
>15|TRBJ2-7|TRBV19
CASSTQGQGSYEQYF
>17|TRBJ2-1|TRBV7-9
CASSHLGGANSYNEQFF
>15|TRBJ2-7|TRBV19
CASSIGYSSGYEQYF
>14|TRBJ2-3|TRBV6-6
CASSPGGGADTQYF
>15|TRBJ2-1|TRBV19
CASSMREGGNNEQFF
>15|TRBJ1-3|TRBV5-6
CASSQARAFGNTIYF
>14|TRBJ2-5|TRBV5-6
CASSLLRTQETQYF
>15|TRBJ2-2|TRBV9
CASSAGAGNTGELFF
>12|TRBJ2-1|TRBV6-1
CASRSYGNEQFF
>14|TRBJ2-3|TRBV5-1
CASNWKGGTDTQYF
>16|TRBJ2-2|TRBV18
CASSASTGTNTGELFF
>17|TRBJ2-1|TRBV7-3
CASSTQPGGLAGHEQFF
>15|TRBJ2-7|TRBV6-5
CASSSRLAGVDEQYF
>13|TRBJ1-4|TRBV15
CATSRGSNEKLFF
>17|TRBJ2-2|TRBV4-2
CASSQDVRASLTGELFF
>17|TRBJ1-1|TRBV19
CASSIGGTVNSGTEAFF
>15|TRBJ1-2|TRBV7-3
CASRNRDGSVGGYTF
>15|TRBJ2-7|TRBV7-7
CASSLAAGRSYEQYF
>15|TRBJ2-2|TRBV10-3
CAISEGGDNTGELFF
>14|TRBJ1-2|TRBV6-1
CASSVSRPDLGYTF
>16|TRBJ2-5|TRBV7-3
CASSLGVSRREETQYF
>14|TRBJ2-7|TRBV10-3
CAIRRASLDYEQYF
>14|TRBJ1-2|TRBV19
CASSMTGGHYGYTF
>14|TRBJ2-3|TRBV28
CASGSSGSSDTQYF
>15|TRBJ1-2|TRBV5-1
CASSLGTAANYGYTF
>16|TRBJ2-1|TRBV18
CASSPPGTSAYNEQFF
>14|TRBJ2-7|TRBV7-2
CASSLLLGENEQYF
>13|TRBJ2-5|TRBV7-3
CASSAGGRETQYF
>16|TRBJ2-3|TRBV7-2
CASSLAADSGTDTQYF
>16|TRBJ2-5|TRBV4-2
CASSQVLAGGQETQYF
>15|TRBJ2-7|TRBV5-4
CASSLGASGSYEQYF
>16|TRBJ2-7|TRBV11-2
CASSLIAGTGVGEQYF
>15|TRBJ2-6|TRBV19
CASSIIEVGANVLTF
>12|TRBJ1-1|TRBV14
CASSFRSTEAFF